This paragraph reports one T cell receptor beta chain. This sample was taken from a study of PD-1 blockade in classical Hodgkin lymphoma. The protocol was immunoSEQ multiplex PCR, while the TCRdb copy is restricted to in-frame clones and leaves out a portion. The data contain under 15,000 clones, 65% to 85% of them singletons. CDR1 is LGHNA, CDR2 YSLEER, per germline. This CDR3 has 15 residues. Trimming took 8 bases from V and 0 from J, leaving 14 bases between them. Each patient's relapse followed autologous stem cell transplantation, and brentuximab vedotin exposure varied. Specimen: peripheral blood mononuclear cells (PBMCs), collected at baseline. The chain recombines TRBV4-3 with TRBJ2-1; D may be TRBD1 or TRBD2 (5 bases each). The TCR comes from a human donor with classical Hodgkin lymphoma. CDR3: CASARGSSSYNEQFF. Written as DNA, the CDR3 is TGCGCCAGCGCCCGGGGCTCGAGCTCCTACAATGAGCAGTTCTTC.